This T cell receptor (beta chain) was obtained from a study of CD8+CD57+ T cells in acquired aplastic anemia. Investigators profiled TCR beta VDJ and CDR3 from genomic DNA template. TCRdb analysed the reads with MiXCR anew, one entry per CDR3 protein. Here the sample spans about 98,000 distinct CDR3 sequences, approximately 73% being singletons. CD8+CD57+ cell expansion, shown by flow cytometry, had occurred in the patients selected for sequencing. The CDR3 has 14 amino acids. V shed 3 bases and J shed 0 bases, with 12 bases lying between them. Germline lookup yields CDR1 DFQATT and CDR2 SNEGSKA (reference sequence).

Sequenced sample: sorted CD4+, CD8+, or CD8+CD57+ T cells (not recorded which) from PBMCs. The rearrangement joins TRBV20-1 to TRBJ2-7; no definite D call. This clonotype was obtained from a human donor with aplastic anemia. CDR3 protein: CSARPASPSYEQYF. CDR3 DNA sequence: TGCAGTGCTAGGCCCGCTTCTCCCTCCTACGAGCAGTACTTC.